These 23 T cell receptor beta chains were sequenced from one sample in a study of technical replicates of blood from several donors (dated by TCRdb to about 2017). Libraries were made using the immunoSEQ multiplex PCR assay. Sourced from immuneACCESS, this table was stored by TCRdb with only in-frame sequences that have V and J called. A share of the clones is absent; for the studies checked, an unresolved V gene accounts for under half, and the remainder has no known explanation. Recorded for this sample are about 17,000 clones; about 79% of them occurred a single time. The top ten hold 10% of the sample. Sequencing was done on a sample of PBMCs. Receptor source: a human donor in good health. Some clones in this sample may be carry-over from other donors' samples.

The rearrangement uses TRBV4-1 and TRBJ2-1; TRBD2 matches at 13 bases. The germline CDR1 and CDR2 sequences are MGHRA and YSYEKL. The CDR3 spans 17 residues. The V segment lost 0 bases and the J segment 8 bases; nucleotides outside the gene matches: 7. The CDR3 spells CASSQEWGTSGKDEQFF. CDR3 nucleotide sequence: TGCGCCAGCAGCCAAGAATGGGGGACTAGCGGGAAGGATGAGCAGTTCTTC.

The V call is TRBV19, the J call TRBJ2-5, with D possibly being TRBD2 (5 bases). Germline loops: CDR1 LNHDA, CDR2 SQIVND (reference sequence). This CDR3 has 15 amino acids. V lost 2 bases to trimming and J lost 1 base, with 11 bases between them. The CDR3 DNA reads TGTGCCAGTAGTATATCCCGAGCGGCCCAAGAGACCCAGTACTTC. Amino acid sequence: CASSISRAAQETQYF.

This clone showed up just a few times. This chain connects TRBV2 to TRBJ1-2; TRBD1 matches 9 bases. The CDR3 sequence is 14 residues long. The germline V gene encodes CDR1 SNHLY and CDR2 FYNNEI. The V and J ends lost 7 bases and 2 bases, in that order; junction bases with no gene match: 5. The CDR3, as DNA: TGTGCCAGCACTACCGGGACAGGGAACTATGGCTACACCTTC. Its translation: CASTTGTGNYGYTF.

The chain combines TRBV7-9 with TRBJ2-7; possibly TRBD2 for D (5 bases). The CDR3 is 12 residues long. Germline values: CDR1 SEHNR, CDR2 FQNEAQ (reference sequence). Trimming cost V 3 bases and J 7 bases, with 10 bases left between them. The CDR3 protein is CASSLGAQEQYF. CDR3 nucleotides: TGTGCCAGCAGCTTGGGAGCCCAGGAGCAGTACTTC.

The chain is built from TRBV6-5 and TRBJ2-2; D is perhaps TRBD1 (5 bases). Germline V lookup: CDR1 MNHEY, CDR2 SVGAGI. Trimming pared 4 bases from V and 5 bases from J, leaving 14 bases between. CDR3 size: 15 residues. Here the CDR3 DNA reads TGTGCCAGCAGTTGGGGCATCACTGGGACCGGGGAGCTGTTTTTT. Encoded protein: CASSWGITGTGELFF.

This clone has more than one count but fewer than ten. The chain uses TRBV28 and TRBJ2-7; no firm D call. Trimming cost V 3 bases and J 6 bases, with 6 bases left between them. Germline CDR1 and CDR2: MDHEN and SYDVKM. The length of the CDR3 is 11 residues. The CDR3 sequence: CASSFNSEQYF. The DNA of the CDR3 is TGTGCCAGCAGTTTCAATAGCGAGCAGTACTTC.

The CDR3 loop reads CASSLQEPGSYEQYF. DNA for the CDR3: TGTGCCAGCAGCTTACAGGAACCCGGCTCCTACGAGCAGTACTTC. The V and J genes are TRBV5-8 and TRBJ2-7; D might be TRBD1 (5 bases). V lost 2 bases and J lost 0, with 12 bases in between. The CDR3 sequence is 15 residues long. CDR1 SGHTS and CDR2 YDEGEE come from the germline V gene.

The chain recombines TRBV5-1 with TRBJ1-2; D is possibly TRBD1 (6 bases). V shed 0 bases and J shed 8 bases, with 11 bases lying between them. The germline V gene encodes CDR1 SGHRS and CDR2 YFSETQ. This CDR3 is 13 amino acids long. The CDR3: CASSLAGAGGYTF. Written as DNA, the CDR3 is TGCGCCAGCAGCTTGGCAGGGGCTGGGGGCTACACCTTC.

The chain has TRBV5-1 and TRBJ1-1, with 11 nucleotides matching TRBD1. J lost 4 bases, V lost 4 bases, and 6 bases had no gene match. Per the germline V gene, CDR1 is SGHRS and CDR2 is YFSETQ. This CDR3 has 15 residues. CDR3 loop: CASSPFGTGGTEAFF. The DNA of the CDR3 is TGCGCCAGCAGCCCGTTCGGGACAGGGGGCACTGAAGCTTTCTTT.

The chain uses TRBV16 and TRBJ2-1, with TRBD2 as a possible D gene (5 bases). The CDR3 sequence is 16 residues long. Germline-derived CDR1 and CDR2 are KGHSY and FQNENV. The V end was cut by 0 bases, the J end by 4 bases, with 13 bases between. This chain's CDR3 is CASSQSVGVAYNEQFF. The CDR3 region has the DNA TGTGCCAGCAGCCAATCCGTGGGAGTGGCATACAATGAGCAGTTCTTC.

V is TRBV7-2 and J is TRBJ2-5; D is unresolved. Germline CDR1 SGHTA, CDR2 FQGNSA. Deletions cut 5 bases from V and 4 bases from J, with 20 bases between. The CDR3 is 16 residues long. The CDR3 DNA is TGTGCCAGCAGCAATTTTCTTGAGAAGCACCCAGAGACCCAGTACTTC. Amino acids: CASSNFLEKHPETQYF.

The rearrangement joins TRBV5-1 to TRBJ2-5; the D gene is possibly TRBD1 (7 bases). The V end was cut by 3 bases, the J end by 0 bases, with 30 bases between. The CDR3 spans 21 residues. Germline CDR1 SGHRS, CDR2 YFSETQ. The CDR3 loop is CASSYQARGHFSGGNQETQYF. CDR3 DNA: TGCGCCAGCAGCTATCAAGCGAGGGGGCATTTCTCCGGGGGCAACCAAGAGACCCAGTACTTC. Based on the CDR3 plus reference TRBV5-1 and TRBJ2-5, the full variable domain is KAGVTQTPRYLIKTRGQQVTLSCSPISGHRSVSWYQQTPGQGLQFLFEYFSETQRNKGNFPGRFSGRQFSNSRSEMNVSTLELGDSALYLCASSYQARGHFSGGNQETQYFGPGTRLLVL.

V and J are TRBV11-3 and TRBJ2-7, with D possibly being TRBD1 (6 bases). The CDR3 is 14 amino acids. Germline V gene lookup returns CDR1 SGHNT and CDR2 YENEEA. Trimming stripped 0 bases from V and 5 bases from J, with 11 bases between. For the CDR3, the DNA is TGTGCCAGCAGCTTAGACCCCACAGGGAACGAGCAGTACTTC. The encoded protein is CASSLDPTGNEQYF.

Of note for this clone: At one of its ends the junction is not consistent with the germline gene, which may arise from a read error. The J gene is TRBJ2-3, the V gene TRBV5-6; possible D gene TRBD2, 6 bases. Germline CDR1 reads SGHDT; CDR2 reads YYEEEE. The CDR3 contains 15 residues. The CDR3 region has the DNA TGTGCCAGCAGCTTGGCGGTAGCGGTCACAGATACGCGGTATTTT. Encoded protein: CASSLAVAVTDTRYF.

This sequence joins TRBV19 and TRBJ2-7; TRBD2 matches at 13 bases. With V trimmed by 5 bases and J by 2 bases, 6 bases remained unmatched. This CDR3 contains 16 residues. Germline CDR1 and CDR2: LNHDA and SQIVND (reference sequence). CDR3: CASSSGTSGTTYEQYF. Written as DNA, the CDR3 is TGTGCCAGTAGTTCAGGGACTAGCGGGACCACCTACGAGCAGTACTTC.

The chain recombines TRBV6-5 with TRBJ1-3, with D uncertain. The CDR3 spans 15 residues. The V and J ends lost 1 base and 0 bases respectively, with 7 bases between them. In germline, CDR1 is MNHEY, CDR2 SVGAGI. The CDR3 bases are TGTGCCAGCAGTTACTTCGGGGACTCTGGAAACACCATATATTTT. Amino acids: CASSYFGDSGNTIYF.

V gene TRBV6-5 combines with J gene TRBJ2-7, with a weak D call TRBD1 (5 bases). The J call may be faulty, since TRBJ2-1 better matches the DNA end. Germline V lookup: CDR1 MNHEY, CDR2 SVGAGI. CDR3 length: 15 amino acids. The CDR3: CASSQGDSSYNEQFF. The CDR3 DNA follows: TGTGCCAGCAGCCAAGGGGATAGCTCCTACAATGAGCAGTTCTTC.

The chain links TRBV28 to TRBJ2-7; 10 bases line up with TRBD1. The germline CDR1 and CDR2 sequences are MDHEN and SYDVKM. CDR3 length equals 15 residues. J lost 4 bases, V lost 3 bases, and 6 bases had no gene match. The CDR3 region is CASSLGDRGIYEQYF. In DNA, the CDR3 is TGTGCCAGCAGTTTGGGGGACAGGGGCATATACGAGCAGTACTTC.

The rearrangement joins TRBV19 to TRBJ2-7, with TRBD1 matching 8 bases. The J segment lost 0 bases and the V segment lost 3 bases, leaving 10 bases of the junction unmatched. CDR1 is LNHDA and CDR2 is SQIVND in the germline V gene (reference sequence). The CDR3 consists of 17 residues. CDR3 residues: CASSMAGWGQDSYEQYF. The CDR3 DNA reads as TGTGCCAGTAGTATGGCTGGGTGGGGACAGGACTCCTACGAGCAGTACTTC. Based on the CDR3 plus reference TRBV19 and TRBJ2-7, the full variable domain is DGGITQSPKYLFRKEGQNVTLSCEQNLNHDAMYWYRQDPGQGLRLIYYSQIVNDFQKGDIAEGYSVSREKKESFPLTVTSAQKNPTAFYLCASSMAGWGQDSYEQYFGPGTRLTVT.

This rearrangement joins TRBV29-1 to TRBJ2-1; D is ambiguous. Germline V lookup: CDR1 SQVTM, CDR2 ANQGSEA. This CDR3 region has 16 residues. Trimming left V 3 bases short and J 3 bases short, with 18 bases between. CDR3 region: CSVERLRVPFYNEQFF. DNA of the CDR3: TGCAGCGTTGAGAGGCTTCGGGTTCCCTTCTACAATGAGCAGTTCTTC.

The genes are TRBV27 and TRBJ1-2; 8 bases agree with TRBD1. Unmatched junction bases numbered 10, after V lost 5 bases and J lost 8 bases. The V gene's germline CDR1 is MNHEY and CDR2 SMNVEV (reference sequence). The CDR3 is 14 amino acids. This CDR3 is CASSTMTGVDGYTF. The CDR3 DNA reads TGTGCCAGCAGTACCATGACAGGGGTCGACGGCTACACCTTC.

This clone is a singleton in its sample. The genes are TRBV5-1 and TRBJ2-5, with D maybe TRBD2 (5 bases). The CDR3 has 11 residues. From germline, CDR1 is SGHRS and CDR2 YFSETQ. V was cut by 4 bases and J by 5 bases, with 6 bases left in between. This chain's CDR3 is CASSPGETQYF. In DNA, the CDR3 is TGCGCCAGCAGCCCGGGGGAGACCCAGTACTTC.

The V gene is TRBV5-4, the J gene TRBJ1-1, with 7 bases lining up with TRBD1. CDR1 is SGHNT, CDR2 YYREEE, per germline (reference sequence). The trim removed 4 bases at V and 5 bases at J, leaving 5 bases unmatched. The CDR3 loop spans 13 amino acids. The CDR3 DNA sequence: TGTGCCAGCAGCCCAGGGGGTTTGACTGAAGCTTTCTTT. Protein product: CASSPGGLTEAFF.